This entry lists 6 T cell receptor beta chains sequenced from one sample in a study of PD-L1 blockade in urothelial cancer (dated 2017 in TCRdb). Reading the label with the study, this specimen's time point is: peripheral blood 6 weeks after treatment start. Library construction relied on the immunoSEQ multiplex PCR assay. TCRdb took over this immuneACCESS table, retaining in-frame rearrangements with V and J assigned. Such tables are incomplete; in checked studies, under half of the missing clones stem from an unresolved V gene, and the remainder is unexplained. This sample comprises around 50,000 clones, roughly 88% of them detected only once. The ten largest clones represent roughly 1.8% of the sample. This specimen consisted of PBMCs, obtained around atezolizumab (anti-PD-L1) treatment. Every receptor here comes from a man aged 50 to 59 with urothelial cancer.

V usage is TRBV11-2 and J usage is TRBJ2-2; the match to TRBD2 covers 8 bases. CDR3 length: 16 amino acids. Trimming at V came to 6 bases and at J to 5 bases, leaving 11 bases not matched to a gene. Germline CDR1 and CDR2: SGHAT and FQNNGV. CDR3: CASRFSREGLTGELFF. The CDR3 DNA reads TGTGCCAGCAGGTTCTCACGGGAGGGCCTGACCGGGGAGCTGTTTTTT.

The rearrangement joins TRBV9 to TRBJ2-7; D unresolved. V was trimmed by 3 bases and J by 0 bases, leaving 7 bases between them. This CDR3 spans 13 amino acids. CDR1 is SGDLS and CDR2 is YYNGEE in the germline V gene. The CDR3 is CASSGSSSYEQYF. The CDR3 DNA sequence: TGTGCCAGCAGCGGTTCTAGCTCCTACGAGCAGTACTTC.

V and J are TRBV7-8 and TRBJ2-2, with D perhaps matching TRBD2 (6 bases). The CDR3 sequence is 17 residues long. Trimming took off 3 bases at V and 0 bases at J, with 14 bases between the two ends. Looked up from germline, CDR1 is SGHVS and CDR2 is FQNEAQ. DNA for the CDR3: TGTGCCAGCAGCTTTCCGTCGGGAGAGGCGAACACCGGGGAGCTGTTTTTT. Encoded protein: CASSFPSGEANTGELFF.

The rearrangement uses TRBV12-5 and TRBJ2-7; 9 bases map to TRBD1. This CDR3 spans 15 amino acids. V was clipped by 2 bases and J by 5 bases; unmatched bases: 7. Germline values: CDR1 LGHNT, CDR2 FRNRAP. The CDR3 nucleotides are TGTGCTAGTGGTTTGCCGGGACAGGGTAGACACGAGCAGTACTTC. Amino acid sequence: CASGLPGQGRHEQYF.

This clone was detected once. The CDR3 is CASKHSSNPYEQYF. CDR3 DNA: TGTGCCAGCAAGCACAGTTCAAACCCCTACGAGCAGTACTTC. The J gene is TRBJ2-7, the V gene TRBV6-1; D is undetermined. V was trimmed by 7 bases and J by 2 bases, leaving 15 bases between them. Germline CDR1 is MNHNS and CDR2 is SASEGT. This CDR3 spans 14 amino acids.

The CDR3 region has the DNA TGTGCCAGTAGTATAGTGTTCGGGGGGCACACTGAAGCTTTCTTT. Its translation: CASSIVFGGHTEAFF. This chain joins TRBV19 and TRBJ1-1; D possibly corresponds to TRBD1 (6 bases). This CDR3 is 15 amino acids long. Germline V gene data show CDR1 as LNHDA and CDR2 as SQIVND (reference sequence). V was trimmed by 1 base and J by 3 bases, leaving 12 bases between them. Using reference TRBV19 and TRBJ1-1 for the parts outside the CDR3, the full variable domain is DGGITQSPKYLFRKEGQNVTLSCEQNLNHDAMYWYRQDPGQGLRLIYYSQIVNDFQKGDIAEGYSVSREKKESFPLTVTSAQKNPTAFYLCASSIVFGGHTEAFFGQGTRLTVV.